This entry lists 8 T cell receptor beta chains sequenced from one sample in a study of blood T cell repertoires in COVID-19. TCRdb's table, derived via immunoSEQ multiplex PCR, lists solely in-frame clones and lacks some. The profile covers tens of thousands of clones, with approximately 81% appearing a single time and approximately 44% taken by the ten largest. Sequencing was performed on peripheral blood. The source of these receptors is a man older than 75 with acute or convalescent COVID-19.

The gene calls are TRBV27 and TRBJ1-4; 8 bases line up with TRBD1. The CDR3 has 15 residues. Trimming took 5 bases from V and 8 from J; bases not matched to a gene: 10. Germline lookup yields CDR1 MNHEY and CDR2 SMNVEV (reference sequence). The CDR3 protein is CASSLSGTGREKLFF. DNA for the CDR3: TGTGCCAGCAGTCTGTCCGGGACAGGCCGGGAAAAACTGTTTTTT.

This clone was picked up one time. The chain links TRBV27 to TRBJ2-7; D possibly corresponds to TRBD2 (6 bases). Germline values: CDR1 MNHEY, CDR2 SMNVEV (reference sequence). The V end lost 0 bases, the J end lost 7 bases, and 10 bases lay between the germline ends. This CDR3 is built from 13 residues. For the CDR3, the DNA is TGTGCCAGCAGTTTATCACAGGCGGGGGAGCAGTACTTC. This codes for CASSLSQAGEQYF.

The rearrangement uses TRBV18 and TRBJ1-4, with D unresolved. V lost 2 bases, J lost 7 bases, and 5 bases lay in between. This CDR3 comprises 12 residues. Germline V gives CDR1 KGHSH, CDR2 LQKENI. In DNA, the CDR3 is TGTGCCAGCTCACCATCGAGTGAAAAACTGTTTTTT. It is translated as CASSPSSEKLFF.

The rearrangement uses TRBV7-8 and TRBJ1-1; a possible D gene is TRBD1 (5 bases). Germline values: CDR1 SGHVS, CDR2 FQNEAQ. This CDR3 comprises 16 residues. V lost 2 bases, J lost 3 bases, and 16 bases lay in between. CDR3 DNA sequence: TGTGCCAGCAGCTTACCGGGACTCGTGTCGGACACTGAAGCTTTCTTT. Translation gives CASSLPGLVSDTEAFF.

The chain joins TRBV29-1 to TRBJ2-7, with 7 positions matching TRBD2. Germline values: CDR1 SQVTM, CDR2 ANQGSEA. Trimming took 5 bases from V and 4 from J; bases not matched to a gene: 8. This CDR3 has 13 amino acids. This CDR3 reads CSVWAGASYEQYF. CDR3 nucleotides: TGCAGCGTTTGGGCGGGAGCCTCTTACGAGCAGTACTTC.

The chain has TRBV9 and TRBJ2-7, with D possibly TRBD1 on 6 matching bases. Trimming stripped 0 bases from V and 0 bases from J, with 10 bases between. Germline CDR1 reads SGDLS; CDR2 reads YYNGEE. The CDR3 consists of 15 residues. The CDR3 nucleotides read TGTGCCAGCAGCGTAGAAGGACAGCCCTCCTACGAGCAGTACTTC. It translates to CASSVEGQPSYEQYF.

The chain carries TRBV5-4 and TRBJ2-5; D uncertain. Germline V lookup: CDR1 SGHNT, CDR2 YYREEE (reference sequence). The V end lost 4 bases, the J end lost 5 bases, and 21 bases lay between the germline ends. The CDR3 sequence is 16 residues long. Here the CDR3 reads CASSLGSKPAYETQYF. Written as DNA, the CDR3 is TGTGCCAGCAGCCTCGGGTCGAAGCCGGCGTATGAGACCCAGTACTTC.

The CDR3 spells CAIRDHRAEAFF. Written as DNA, the CDR3 is TGTGCCATCAGAGATCACAGGGCTGAAGCTTTCTTT. The V and J genes are TRBV10-3 and TRBJ1-1; TRBD1 is a possible D gene (6 bases). The V gene's germline CDR1 is ENHRY and CDR2 SYGVKD. The CDR3 is made up of 12 amino acids. V lost 6 bases, J lost 6 bases, and 11 bases lay in between.